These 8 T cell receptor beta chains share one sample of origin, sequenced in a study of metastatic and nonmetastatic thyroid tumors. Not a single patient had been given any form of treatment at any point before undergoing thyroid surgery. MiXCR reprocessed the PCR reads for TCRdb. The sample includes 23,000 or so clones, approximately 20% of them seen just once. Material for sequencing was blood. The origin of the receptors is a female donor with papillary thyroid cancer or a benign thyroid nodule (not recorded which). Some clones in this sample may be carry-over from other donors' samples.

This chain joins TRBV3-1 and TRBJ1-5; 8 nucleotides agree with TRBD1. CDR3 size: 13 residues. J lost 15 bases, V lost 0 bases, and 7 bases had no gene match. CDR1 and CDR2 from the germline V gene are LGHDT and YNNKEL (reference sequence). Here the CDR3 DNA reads TGTGCCAGCAGCCAAGAGCGGGAGGACAGGGTGCATTTT. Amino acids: CASSQEREDRVHF.

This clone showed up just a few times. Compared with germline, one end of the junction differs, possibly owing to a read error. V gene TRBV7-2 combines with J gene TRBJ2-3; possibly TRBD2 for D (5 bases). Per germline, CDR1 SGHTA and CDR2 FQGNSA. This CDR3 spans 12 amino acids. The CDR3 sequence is CASIFGMDTQYF. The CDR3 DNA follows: TGCGCCAGCATCTTCGGGATGGATACGCAGTATTTT.

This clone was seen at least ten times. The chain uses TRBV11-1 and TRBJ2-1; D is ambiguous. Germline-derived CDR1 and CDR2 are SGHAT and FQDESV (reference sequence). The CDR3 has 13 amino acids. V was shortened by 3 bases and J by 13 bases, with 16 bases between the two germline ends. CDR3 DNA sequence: TGTGCCAGCAGCTTTTCCGGGCCTCAAAAACAGTTCTTC. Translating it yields CASSFSGPQKQFF. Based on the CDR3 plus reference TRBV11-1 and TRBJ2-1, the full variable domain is EAEVAQSPRYKITEKSQAVAFWCDPISGHATLYWYRQILGQGPELLVQFQDESVVDDSQLPKDRFSAERLKGVDSTLKIQPAELGDSAMYLCASSFSGPQKQFFGPGTRLTVL.

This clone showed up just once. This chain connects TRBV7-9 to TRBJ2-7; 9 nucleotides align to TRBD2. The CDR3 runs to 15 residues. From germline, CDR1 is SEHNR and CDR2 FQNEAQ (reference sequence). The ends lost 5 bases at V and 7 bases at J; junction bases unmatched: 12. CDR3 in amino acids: CASSDVLAGAGEQYF. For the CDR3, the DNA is TGTGCCAGCAGCGACGTGTTAGCGGGAGCGGGAGAGCAGTACTTC. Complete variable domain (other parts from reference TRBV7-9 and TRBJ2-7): DTGVSQNPRHKITKRGQNVTFRCDPISEHNRLYWYRQTLGQGPEFLTYFQNEAQLEKSRLLSDRFSAERPKGSFSTLEIQRTEQGDSAMYLCASSDVLAGAGEQYFGPGTRLTVT.

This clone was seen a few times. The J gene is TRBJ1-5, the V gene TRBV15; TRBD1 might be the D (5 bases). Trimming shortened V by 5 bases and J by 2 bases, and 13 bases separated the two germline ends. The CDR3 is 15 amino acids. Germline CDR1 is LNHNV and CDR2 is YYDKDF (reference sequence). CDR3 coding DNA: TGTGCCACCAGCCGGACATACGGGGGCAATCAGCCCCAGCATTTT. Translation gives CATSRTYGGNQPQHF.

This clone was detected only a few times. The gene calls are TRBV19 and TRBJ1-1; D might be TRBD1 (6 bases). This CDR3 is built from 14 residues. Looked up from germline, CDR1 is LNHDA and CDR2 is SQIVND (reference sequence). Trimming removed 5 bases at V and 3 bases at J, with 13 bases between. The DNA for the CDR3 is TGTGCCAGTAGTTACATCACAGGGTACACTGAAGCTTTCTTT. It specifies CASSYITGYTEAFF.

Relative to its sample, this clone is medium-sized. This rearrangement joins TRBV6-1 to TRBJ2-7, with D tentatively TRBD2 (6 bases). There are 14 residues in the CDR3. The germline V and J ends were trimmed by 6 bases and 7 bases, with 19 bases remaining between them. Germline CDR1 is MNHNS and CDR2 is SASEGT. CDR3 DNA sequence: TGTGCCAGCAGCTCCCTCGCGGGGAAAGGGGAGCAGTACTTC. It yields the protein CASSSLAGKGEQYF.

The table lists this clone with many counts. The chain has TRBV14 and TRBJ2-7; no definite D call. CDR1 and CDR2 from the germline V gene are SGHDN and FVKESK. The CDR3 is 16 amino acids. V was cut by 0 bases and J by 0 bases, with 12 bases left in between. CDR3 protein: CASSQDLGLSSYEQYF. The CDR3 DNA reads TGTGCCAGCAGCCAAGACCTGGGCCTCAGCTCCTACGAGCAGTACTTC.